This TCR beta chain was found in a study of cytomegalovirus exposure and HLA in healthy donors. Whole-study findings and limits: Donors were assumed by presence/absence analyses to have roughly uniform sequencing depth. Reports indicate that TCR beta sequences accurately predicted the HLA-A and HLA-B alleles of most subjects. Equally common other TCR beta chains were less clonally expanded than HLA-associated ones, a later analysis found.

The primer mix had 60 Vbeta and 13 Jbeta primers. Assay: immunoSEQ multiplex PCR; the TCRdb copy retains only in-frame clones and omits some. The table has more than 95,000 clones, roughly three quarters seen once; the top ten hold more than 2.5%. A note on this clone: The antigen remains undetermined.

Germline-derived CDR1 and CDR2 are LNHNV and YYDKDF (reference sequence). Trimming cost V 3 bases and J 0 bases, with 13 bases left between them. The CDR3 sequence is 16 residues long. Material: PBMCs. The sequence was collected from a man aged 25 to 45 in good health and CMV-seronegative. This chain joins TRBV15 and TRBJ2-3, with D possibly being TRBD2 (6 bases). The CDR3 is CATSRGDSSSTDTQYF. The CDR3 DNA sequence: TGTGCCACCAGCAGGGGGGACTCTTCTAGCACAGATACGCAGTATTTT.